The 3 T cell receptor beta chains listed next were all sequenced from one sample in a study of identical twins. TCRdb analysed the 5' RACE reads with MiXCR anew, one entry per CDR3 protein. Here the sample spans approximately 550,000 distinct CDR3 sequences, 20% to 25% being singletons. The sample was also linked to a second study, of yellow fever vaccine responses in identical twins.

The sequencing input was CD4+ T cells sorted from blood. The receptors come from a woman younger than 30 in good health.

This clonotype was detected ten times or more. The chain combines TRBV5-1 with TRBJ2-7; a possible D gene is TRBD1 (5 bases). V lost 2 bases and J lost 3, with 6 bases in between. The CDR3 covers 12 residues. Germline V gene lookup returns CDR1 SGHRS and CDR2 YFSETQ. CDR3: CASSFQGYEQYF. CDR3 coding DNA: TGCGCCAGCAGCTTCCAGGGCTACGAGCAGTACTTC.

V is TRBV12-3 or TRBV12-4 and J is TRBJ1-1; D is unclear. There are 11 residues in the CDR3. Deletions cut 7 bases from V and 6 bases from J, with 9 bases between. The CDR3 sequence: CASNPRPEAFF. The CDR3 region has the DNA TGTGCCAGCAACCCGCGGCCTGAAGCTTTCTTT.

V gene TRBV12-3 or TRBV12-4 combines with J gene TRBJ2-2, with a weak D call TRBD2 (6 bases). V was clipped by 5 bases and J by 1 base, with 17 bases between them. The CDR3 length is 17 residues. The CDR3 DNA is TGTGCCAGCAGTCATGGGGAAACTAGCCTGAACACCGGGGAGCTGTTTTTT. This codes for CASSHGETSLNTGELFF.